Shown below are 2 T cell receptor beta chains from a single sample sequenced in a study of blood T cells in healthy people across ages. Then a second PCR, running about 7 to 11 cycles, was carried out with a sample-barcoded 5' primer and a J-beta primer mix. TCRdb re-analysed the 5' RACE reads in MiXCR, keeping a single row per CDR3 protein. The sample consists of 910,000 or so distinct CDR3 sequences, roughly 47% of them appearing once. What was sequenced was blood. The receptors here all came from a woman aged 60 to 75 in good health.

This clonotype was observed a few times. The V gene is TRBV29-1, the J gene TRBJ2-1; possible D gene TRBD2, 5 bases. This CDR3 comprises 13 residues. V was pared by 7 bases and J by 6 bases, with 16 bases between. CDR1 and CDR2 (germline): SQVTM, ANQGSEA. The CDR3 nucleotides are TGCAGCGCGGGGTTTAGGGCGCTCAATGAGCAGTTCTTC. This codes for CSAGFRALNEQFF.

The chain recombines TRBV20-1 with TRBJ2-5; D may be TRBD2 (5 bases). The J call may not be correct, given that the DNA end is closer to TRBJ2-7. There are 13 residues in the CDR3. CDR1 is DFQATT and CDR2 is SNEGSKA in the germline V gene (reference sequence). CDR3 loop: CSARGRIAYEQYF. Written as DNA, the CDR3 is TGCAGTGCTAGAGGGAGGATCGCCTACGAGCAGTACTTC.